Following are 32 T cell receptor beta chains from one sample sequenced in a study of blood T cell repertoires in COVID-19. The protocol was immunoSEQ multiplex PCR, while the TCRdb copy is restricted to in-frame clones and leaves out a portion. Among approximately 130,000 clones, 84% were seen once, and the ten largest hold 9.5% to 15%. Material: peripheral blood. The origin of the receptors is a human donor in a cohort sampled during active COVID-19.

The chain combines TRBV3-1 (or the pseudogene TRBV3-2) with TRBJ2-5; D gene ambiguous. Germline CDR1 reads LGHDT; CDR2 reads YNNKEL (reference sequence). The V and J ends lost 5 bases and 1 base respectively, with 11 bases between them. CDR3 length: 14 residues. CDR3 residues: CASSYSQSQETQYF. The CDR3 coding sequence is TGTGCCAGCAGCTACAGCCAGAGCCAAGAGACCCAGTACTTC.

As DNA, the CDR3 is TGTGCCAGCAGCTTGGTCGGAGGCTTCTCTGGAAACACCATATATTTT. Amino acid sequence: CASSLVGGFSGNTIYF. The chain has TRBV5-8 and TRBJ1-3; the D is unclear. CDR3 size: 16 residues. Trimming took 0 bases from V and 0 from J, leaving 10 bases between them. CDR1 SGHTS and CDR2 YDEGEE come from the germline V gene.

The sample holds a few counts of this clone. The J gene is TRBJ1-5, the V gene TRBV5-4; D might be TRBD1 (5 bases). The length of the CDR3 is 13 residues. The germline V gene has CDR1 SGHNT and CDR2 YYREEE (reference sequence). Trimming pared 2 bases from V and 8 bases from J, leaving 11 bases between. CDR3 in amino acids: CASSFQGKEPQHF. The CDR3 DNA reads TGTGCCAGCAGCTTCCAGGGAAAGGAGCCCCAGCATTTT.

The CDR3 is CASSQDLPRGASYNSPLHF. The CDR3, as DNA: TGTGCCAGCAGCCAAGATTTGCCGCGCGGGGCCTCCTATAATTCACCCCTCCACTTT. V and J are TRBV4-2 and TRBJ1-6, with D perhaps TRBD1 (5 bases). V lost 0 bases and J lost 0, with 15 bases in between. Germline CDR1 LGHNA, CDR2 YNFKEQ. The CDR3 has 19 amino acids.

The chain uses TRBV15 and TRBJ1-4, with D tentatively TRBD1 (5 bases). Trimming shortened V by 3 bases and J by 8 bases, and 10 bases separated the two germline ends. Germline CDR1 reads LNHNV; CDR2 reads YYDKDF (reference sequence). The CDR3 consists of 13 residues. The CDR3 DNA sequence: TGTGCCACCAGCAGGACAGCCACAGAAAAACTGTTTTTT. Amino acid sequence: CATSRTATEKLFF.

The V gene is TRBV18, the J gene TRBJ1-2; 7 bases are a match to TRBD1. Germline V lookup: CDR1 KGHSH, CDR2 LQKENI. The CDR3 totals 13 residues. Trimming removed 6 bases from V and 8 bases from J; junction bases left unmatched: 9. For the CDR3, the DNA is TGTGCCAGCTCCCTGACAGGGCGTGAAGGCTACACCTTC. Translation gives CASSLTGREGYTF.

Note on this clone: This sample also contains other DNA sequences that code for the same CDR3. V usage is TRBV19 and J usage is TRBJ2-1; D might be TRBD2 (5 bases). The germline CDR1 and CDR2 sequences are LNHDA and SQIVND (reference sequence). V was cut by 3 bases and J by 4 bases, with 7 bases left in between. The CDR3 runs to 13 residues. CDR3 DNA: TGTGCCAGTAGTATTGGAGGTTACAATGAGCAGTTCTTC. Translation: CASSIGGYNEQFF.

This sequence joins TRBV5-6 and TRBJ1-1; 10 bases line up with TRBD1. V was pared by 4 bases and J by 4 bases, with 7 bases of the junction left unmatched. The CDR3 spans 15 residues. The germline CDR1 and CDR2 sequences are SGHDT and YYEEEE. The DNA of the CDR3 is TGTGCCAGCAGCGTAGACAGGGGGCCTGTCACTGAAGCTTTCTTT. As protein: CASSVDRGPVTEAFF.

The rearrangement uses TRBV10-2 and TRBJ2-3, with 8 bases that match TRBD2. The CDR3 runs 15 residues. Germline assignment: CDR1 WSHSY and CDR2 SAAADI. The J segment lost 9 bases and the V segment lost 2 bases, leaving 10 bases of the junction unmatched. This CDR3 is CASSEPGAGVRTQYF. The DNA of the CDR3 is TGCGCCAGCAGTGAGCCCGGAGCGGGGGTACGAACGCAGTATTTT.

The CDR3 protein is CASSLEPPGLGTGELFF. In DNA, the CDR3 is TGCGCCAGCAGCTTGGAACCCCCCGGTCTCGGGACCGGGGAGCTGTTTTTT. The chain employs TRBV5-1 and TRBJ2-2; D ambiguous. Germline CDR1 and CDR2: SGHRS and YFSETQ. This CDR3 spans 17 amino acids. V lost 0 bases to trimming and J lost 5 bases, with 17 bases between them.

The V call is TRBV6-1, the J call TRBJ1-1; the D gene is possibly TRBD1 (6 bases). The ends were cut back, 1 base at V and 5 bases at J, with 8 bases in the middle. CDR3 length: 13 residues. Germline lookup yields CDR1 MNHNS and CDR2 SASEGT. This CDR3 is CASSEGGGTEAFF. DNA for the CDR3: TGTGCCAGCAGTGAAGGAGGGGGTACTGAAGCTTTCTTT.

The gene calls are TRBV27 and TRBJ1-2; 10 positions match TRBD1. Germline CDR1 is MNHEY and CDR2 is SMNVEV (reference sequence). Germline trimming cut 7 bases from V and 8 bases from J; bases unmatched to any gene: 4. The CDR3 covers 12 residues. The CDR3 DNA reads TGTGCCAGCACTGGACAGGGGGGAGGCTACACCTTC. It codes for CASTGQGGGYTF.

The chain has TRBV20-1 and TRBJ1-1, with TRBD1 identical over 9 bases. V lost 3 bases, J lost 1 base, and 6 bases stayed unmatched. Per germline, CDR1 DFQATT and CDR2 SNEGSKA (reference sequence). CDR3 length: 15 amino acids. The CDR3 bases are TGCAGTGCTAGTATTGGGACAGGGACGAACACTGAAGCTTTCTTT. It translates to CSASIGTGTNTEAFF.

This clone was seen once. The chain uses TRBV6-5 and TRBJ1-2, with 8 positions matching TRBD1. Germline loops: CDR1 MNHEY, CDR2 SVGAGI. After removal of 0 bases from V and 5 bases from J, the junction contained 2 bases not matched to a gene. The CDR3 runs 14 residues. Written as DNA, the CDR3 is TGTGCCAGCAGTTACTCCGGACAGGGTTATGGCTACACCTTC. Protein: CASSYSGQGYGYTF.

The J gene is TRBJ2-5, the V gene TRBV11-2, with 10 bases fitting TRBD2. After removal of 7 bases from V and 5 bases from J, the junction contained 7 bases not matched to a gene. Germline V gene lookup returns CDR1 SGHAT and CDR2 FQNNGV. CDR3 length: 14 amino acids. The CDR3 sequence: CASTLSGGRETQYF. CDR3 sequence (DNA): TGTGCCAGCACCCTTAGCGGGGGGAGGGAGACCCAGTACTTC.

The rearrangement joins TRBV7-9 to TRBJ1-5; TRBD1 is a possible D gene (6 bases). V was shortened by 5 bases and J by 2 bases, with 13 bases between the two germline ends. CDR3 length: 15 amino acids. Per germline, CDR1 SEHNR and CDR2 FQNEAQ (reference sequence). CDR3 DNA: TGTGCCAGCAGCCTGGGGGCTTCGGGCAATCAGCCCCAGCATTTT. Translation: CASSLGASGNQPQHF.

J is TRBJ2-3 and V is TRBV9; 7 positions agree with TRBD1. The CDR3 totals 13 residues. The germline gives CDR1 SGDLS, CDR2 YYNGEE. V shed 5 bases, J shed 2 bases, and the junction held 2 bases outside the gene matches. CDR3 amino acids: CASRGTATDTQYF. As DNA, the CDR3 is TGTGCCAGCAGGGGGACAGCCACAGATACGCAGTATTTT.

The chain links TRBV19 to TRBJ2-3; tentative D call: TRBD2 (6 bases). This CDR3 comprises 16 residues. V gave up 2 bases and J gave up 0 bases, with 12 bases separating them. CDR1 and CDR2 from the germline V gene are LNHDA and SQIVND (reference sequence). The CDR3 region is CASSIRLAKSTDTQYF. The CDR3 region has the DNA TGTGCCAGTAGTATAAGGCTAGCGAAAAGCACAGATACGCAGTATTTT.

The CDR3 region has the DNA TGTGCCAGCAGTGAAGCGGGGACAACCTATGGCTACACCTTC. Translated, it gives CASSEAGTTYGYTF. The chain is built from TRBV6-1 and TRBJ1-2; perhaps TRBD1 as D (6 bases). Germline V lookup: CDR1 MNHNS, CDR2 SASEGT. The CDR3 extends over 14 amino acids. Trimming took 0 bases from V and 4 from J, leaving 9 bases between them.

Comments on this clone: A junction end diverges from the germline sequence, so it may reflect a read error. The chain joins TRBV7-7 to TRBJ2-2; D is undetermined. The CDR3 is 11 residues long. The germline gives CDR1 SSHAT, CDR2 FNYEAQ (reference sequence). The CDR3 coding sequence is TGTGCTAGCACCCCAGCGGGGGAGCTGTTTTTT. It specifies CASTPAGELFF.

V usage is TRBV6-4 and J usage is TRBJ1-5, with a weak D call TRBD1 (6 bases). This CDR3 is 15 amino acids long. Germline CDR1 is MRHNA and CDR2 is SNTAGT. Trimming removed 3 bases at V and 7 bases at J, with 16 bases between. The CDR3 DNA sequence: TGTGCCAGCAGTGATCCGGGACACTTTAAGCAGCCCCAGCATTTT. Its protein product is CASSDPGHFKQPQHF.

The CDR3 region has the DNA TGTGCCAGCAAGGGAACAGGGGAAGGCAATGAGCAGTTCTTC. Amino acid sequence: CASKGTGEGNEQFF. The chain carries TRBV2 and TRBJ2-1; 7 bases line up with TRBD1. Germline CDR1 reads SNHLY; CDR2 reads FYNNEI. The CDR3 covers 14 residues. The junction had 9 bases not matched to a gene; V was cut back by 7 bases and J by 6 bases.

In its sample, this clone was seen many times. The CDR3 DNA reads TGTGCCAGCAGCTTATCGAGGGTGGATTTGAACACTGAAGCTTTCTTT. This translates into CASSLSRVDLNTEAFF. The chain uses TRBV7-8 and TRBJ1-1; D is undetermined. This CDR3 is built from 16 residues. CDR1 SGHVS and CDR2 FQNEAQ come from the germline V gene. Trimming took off 2 bases at V and 0 bases at J, with 13 bases between the two ends.

This chain connects TRBV9 to TRBJ2-1; a possible D gene is TRBD2 (6 bases). The CDR3 is 15 amino acids. Germline V gives CDR1 SGDLS, CDR2 YYNGEE. The V end was cut by 0 bases, the J end by 3 bases, with 10 bases between. In DNA form, the CDR3 reads TGTGCCAGCAGCGTAGGCGGGGCTAACTACAATGAGCAGTTCTTC. This sequence encodes CASSVGGANYNEQFF. Full variable domain (remainder filled in from reference TRBV9 and TRBJ2-1): DSGVTQTPKHLITATGQRVTLRCSPRSGDLSVYWYQQSLDQGLQFLIQYYNGEERAKGNILERFSAQQFPDLHSELNLSSLELGDSALYFCASSVGGANYNEQFFGPGTRLTVL.

V and J are TRBV27 and TRBJ1-1; D unclear. The CDR3 runs 16 residues. V lost 1 base, J lost 1 base, and 13 bases lay in between. Germline V CDR1 and CDR2: MNHEY, SMNVEV (reference sequence). CDR3 in DNA: TGTGCCAGCAGTTTATTCTCCGGACTACCGAACACTGAAGCTTTCTTT. It is translated as CASSLFSGLPNTEAFF.

This clone was detected only once. The germline gene is not matched at one end of the junction; a read error may be the cause. The V gene is TRBV6-5, the J gene TRBJ2-7, with D maybe TRBD2 (6 bases). CDR1 is MNHEY, CDR2 SVGAGI, per germline. This CDR3 is 15 amino acids long. The CDR3 protein is CASSDSGLRAGEQYF. CDR3 nucleotide sequence: TGTGCCAGCAGTGACTCCGGGCTCAGGGCGGGAGAGCAGTACTTC.

The chain carries TRBV23-1 and TRBJ1-5, with 7 positions matching TRBD1. TRBV23-1 is known as an ORF, though its function is uncertain. J gave up 3 bases and V 2 bases, and 10 bases lay outside the gene matches. The CDR3 covers 17 residues. CDR3 in amino acids: CASSQAGQRNFNQPQHF. DNA of the CDR3: TGCGCCAGCAGTCAAGCGGGACAGCGAAATTTCAATCAGCCCCAGCATTTT.

V is TRBV3-1 (or the pseudogene TRBV3-2) and J is TRBJ1-5, with D maybe TRBD1 (6 bases). The CDR3 loop spans 14 amino acids. The V end was cut by 6 bases, the J end by 2 bases, with 11 bases between. Germline CDR1 and CDR2: LGHDT and YNNKEL (reference sequence). The chain's CDR3 is CASSVAGGNQPQHF. The CDR3 region has the DNA TGTGCCAGCAGTGTTGCAGGGGGCAATCAGCCCCAGCATTTT.

The chain carries TRBV27 and TRBJ2-7; D gene unclear. This CDR3 is 15 amino acids long. Germline V gene data show CDR1 as MNHEY and CDR2 as SMNVEV (reference sequence). V dropped 2 bases and J dropped 3 bases, with 14 bases sitting between them. The CDR3 loop reads CASSLKSDSSYEQYF. CDR3 sequence (DNA): TGTGCCAGCAGTTTAAAGTCTGACTCAAGCTACGAGCAGTACTTC.

The V gene is TRBV3-1 (or the pseudogene TRBV3-2), the J gene TRBJ1-4, with 7 bases that match TRBD1. V lost 4 bases to trimming and J lost 1 base; unmatched junction nucleotides: 3. The CDR3 is made up of 15 amino acids. Germline V gives CDR1 LGHDT, CDR2 YNNKEL (reference sequence). CDR3 bases: TGTGCCAGCAGCCCCCGGACAGGAACTAATGAAAAACTGTTTTTT. Encoded protein: CASSPRTGTNEKLFF.

This clone was recorded a few times. The chain carries TRBV12-5 and TRBJ1-5; the D gene is possibly TRBD1 (5 bases). With 2 bases removed from V and 3 bases from J, the gap between germline ends came to 11 bases. The CDR3 loop spans 15 amino acids. Germline V gene data show CDR1 as LGHNT and CDR2 as FRNRAP. The CDR3 reads CASGLNGGDNQPQHF. In nucleotides, the CDR3 is TGTGCTAGTGGTTTGAATGGAGGGGACAATCAGCCCCAGCATTTT.

The chain has TRBV5-1 and TRBJ1-2; unclear D gene. Trimming removed 0 bases from V and 3 bases from J, with 6 bases in between. From germline, CDR1 is SGHRS and CDR2 YFSETQ. This CDR3 region has 13 residues. Here the CDR3 reads CASSLEGDYGYTF. The CDR3 DNA reads TGCGCCAGCAGCTTGGAGGGAGACTATGGCTACACCTTC. Supplemented by reference TRBV5-1 and TRBJ1-2, the full variable domain reads KAGVTQTPRYLIKTRGQQVTLSCSPISGHRSVSWYQQTPGQGLQFLFEYFSETQRNKGNFPGRFSGRQFSNSRSEMNVSTLELGDSALYLCASSLEGDYGYTFGSGTRLTVV.